Shown below are 13 T cell receptor beta chains from a single sample sequenced in a study of blood T cell repertoires in COVID-19. Some clones are missing from TCRdb's copy, which holds only in-frame ones; the method was immunoSEQ multiplex PCR. This sample has more than 110,000 clones, with 79% found just once. Sequencing input: peripheral blood. The receptors were sampled from a man aged 60 to 69 with acute or convalescent COVID-19.

This clone is a singleton in its sample. The CDR3 sequence is CASSLSQAYEQYF. Written as DNA, the CDR3 is TGCGCCAGCAGCTTGAGTCAGGCCTACGAGCAGTACTTC. The V call is TRBV5-1, the J call TRBJ2-7; the D is unclear. There are 13 residues in the CDR3. Germline lookup yields CDR1 SGHRS and CDR2 YFSETQ. The ends were cut back, 1 base at V and 2 bases at J, with 7 bases in the middle.

The chain couples TRBV29-1 to TRBJ2-2, with D possibly being TRBD1 (6 bases). The CDR3 has 14 amino acids. CDR1 and CDR2 (germline): SQVTM, ANQGSEA. V shed 3 bases and J shed 4 bases, with 12 bases lying between them. CDR3 in DNA: TGCAGCGTTGACGCCGGACAGCCCACCGGGGAGCTGTTTTTT. This gives the protein CSVDAGQPTGELFF.

V is TRBV6-5 and J is TRBJ2-7; D is perhaps TRBD2 (6 bases). This CDR3 comprises 13 residues. Trimming removed 6 bases from V and 1 base from J, with 10 bases in between. Germline CDR1 reads MNHEY; CDR2 reads SVGAGI. CDR3 DNA sequence: TGTGCCAGCAGGGACGGGGGATCCTACGAGCAGTACTTC. Encoded protein: CASRDGGSYEQYF.

The chain has TRBV7-9 and TRBJ2-2, with TRBD2 identical over 12 bases. The CDR3 covers 16 residues. After removal of 1 base from V and 3 bases from J, the junction contained 0 bases not matched to a gene. CDR1 is SEHNR and CDR2 is FQNEAQ in the germline V gene (reference sequence). For the CDR3, the DNA is TGTGCCAGCAGCTTAGGACTAGCGGGAGACACCGGGGAGCTGTTTTTT. As protein: CASSLGLAGDTGELFF.

The chain is built from TRBV7-2 and TRBJ2-1; 9 bases are a match to TRBD1. This CDR3 spans 14 amino acids. With V trimmed by 8 bases and J by 9 bases, 11 bases remained unmatched. Germline CDR1 reads SGHTA; CDR2 reads FQGNSA. The CDR3 sequence: CASGRQGVIGEQFF. CDR3 nucleotide sequence: TGTGCCAGCGGGCGACAGGGGGTTATAGGTGAGCAGTTCTTC.

V and J are TRBV29-1 and TRBJ2-3, with D unclear. The CDR3 contains 11 residues. V gave up 0 bases and J gave up 6 bases, with 4 bases separating them. Germline V gene lookup returns CDR1 SQVTM and CDR2 ANQGSEA. CDR3 amino acids: CSVEDLDTQYF. The CDR3 bases are TGCAGCGTTGAAGATCTGGATACGCAGTATTTT.

This chain connects TRBV24-1 to TRBJ2-2; perhaps TRBD1 as D (6 bases). The CDR3 is 15 residues long. The germline V and J ends were trimmed by 2 bases and 7 bases, with 13 bases remaining between them. Germline CDR1 and CDR2: KGHDR and SFDVKD. The CDR3 nucleotides are TGTGCCACCAGTGATTCCAGACAGGTGGGCGGGGAGCTGTTTTTT. It is translated as CATSDSRQVGGELFF.

The chain combines TRBV7-8 with TRBJ2-7, with 8 bases that match TRBD2. Germline trimming cut 1 base from V and 3 bases from J; bases unmatched to any gene: 8. In germline, CDR1 is SGHVS, CDR2 FQNEAQ. The CDR3 extends over 16 amino acids. Here the CDR3 reads CASSLDSAGGNYEQYF. The CDR3 bases are TGTGCCAGCAGCTTAGACTCGGCGGGAGGTAACTACGAGCAGTACTTC.

In DNA form, the CDR3 reads TGCGCCAGCAGCCAAGAGACAGGCCGCAATCAGCCCCAGCATTTT. Amino acids: CASSQETGRNQPQHF. The chain is built from TRBV4-3 and TRBJ1-5; D perhaps matches TRBD1 (6 bases). This CDR3 has 15 residues. V lost 0 bases to trimming and J lost 2 bases, with 8 bases between them. CDR1 is LGHNA, CDR2 YSLEER, per germline.

For the CDR3, the DNA is TGTGCCAGCAGCTTATGGACGACACAGGGGGCGGCTGGCTACACCTTC. Its translation: CASSLWTTQGAAGYTF. The chain combines TRBV7-9 with TRBJ1-2; the match to TRBD1 covers 9 bases. Germline CDR1 is SEHNR and CDR2 is FQNEAQ (reference sequence). After removal of 2 bases from V and 7 bases from J, the junction contained 11 bases not matched to a gene. This CDR3 region has 16 residues.

This chain joins TRBV6-5 and TRBJ2-7; D remains unclear. Germline V lookup: CDR1 MNHEY, CDR2 SVGAGI. The CDR3 is made up of 12 amino acids. Trimming shortened V by 5 bases and J by 4 bases, and 9 bases separated the two germline ends. The DNA for the CDR3 is TGTGCCAGCAGTCCCTCCACTTACGAGCAGTACTTC. This sequence encodes CASSPSTYEQYF.

The chain is built from TRBV29-1 and TRBJ1-2, with 8 bases identical to TRBD1. Germline CDR1 reads SQVTM; CDR2 reads ANQGSEA. J lost 3 bases, V lost 4 bases, and 7 bases had no gene match. The CDR3 is made up of 14 amino acids. CDR3 DNA sequence: TGCAGCGTTGGCGGGGGACAGGCTGACTATGGCTACACCTTC. It encodes CSVGGGQADYGYTF.

V and J are TRBV28 and TRBJ2-7; 10 bases are shared with TRBD2. Germline-derived CDR1 and CDR2 are MDHEN and SYDVKM. The CDR3 has 14 amino acids. Trimming removed 5 bases from V and 9 bases from J; junction bases left unmatched: 10. The CDR3 DNA sequence: TGTGCCAGCAGTAGGCTAGCGGGAGTAGTTCCGCAGTACTTC. Its protein is CASSRLAGVVPQYF.